The rows below give T cell receptor beta chains drawn from one sample of a study of blood T cell repertoires in COVID-19. Profiled with immunoSEQ multiplex PCR; TCRdb holds only in-frame clones, not every one. The data show over 200,000 clones, just over 85% seen once. The sequenced material came from PBMCs or T cells enriched from blood (not recorded which). These receptors all come from a young man who had recovered from COVID-19. The CDR3 runs from the conserved cysteine through the conserved F or W. The order of the fields is J gene, V gene, D gene, clone size, CDR3 protein, CDR3 DNA. A D gene is named only where the DNA matches it firmly. The size entry is marked missing in some rows and otherwise reads once, few, many or a size class.

J: TRBJ2-2; V: TRBV28; D: .; size: .; CDR3: CASLALAGELFF; DNA: TGTGCCAGTCTAGCGTTGGCCGGGGAGCTGTTTTTT
J: TRBJ2-3; V: TRBV10-1; D: TRBD1; size: .; CDR3: CASSESDRVPTDTQYF; DNA: TGCGCCAGCAGTGAGTCCGACAGGGTCCCCACAGATACGCAGTATTTT
J: TRBJ1-1; V: TRBV28; D: .; size: .; CDR3: CASSSDMNTEAFF; DNA: TGTGCCAGCAGTTCCGACATGAACACTGAAGCTTTCTTT
J: TRBJ2-6; V: TRBV4-2; D: TRBD1; size: .; CDR3: CASSQAGGSGANVLTF; DNA: TGTGCCAGCAGCCAAGCAGGGGGCTCTGGGGCCAACGTCCTGACTTTC
J: TRBJ1-5; V: TRBV24-1; D: TRBD1; size: .; CDR3: CATSDSWDREMSNQPQHF; DNA: TGTGCCACCAGTGATTCCTGGGACAGGGAAATGAGCAATCAGCCCCAGCATTTT
J: TRBJ2-3; V: TRBV7-3; D: TRBD2; size: .; CDR3: CASSILAGGSADTQYF; DNA: TGTGCCAGCAGCATCTTAGCGGGAGGATCAGCCGATACGCAGTATTTT
J: TRBJ1-2; V: TRBV5-4; D: TRBD1; size: .; CDR3: CASSQGTGVNYGYTF; DNA: TGTGCCAGCAGTCAAGGTACAGGGGTTAACTATGGCTACACCTTC
J: TRBJ1-2; V: TRBV19; D: .; size: once; CDR3: CASSIEAGVSGYGYTF; DNA: TGTGCCAGTAGTATAGAGGCGGGGGTCTCTGGCTATGGCTACACCTTC
J: TRBJ1-2; V: TRBV7-2; D: TRBD1; size: .; CDR3: CASSLGRTGGGYTF; DNA: TGTGCCAGCAGCTTAGGACGGACAGGGGGAGGCTACACCTTC
J: TRBJ2-7; V: TRBV6-6; D: .; size: .; CDR3: CASSPPAGEQYF; DNA: TGTGCCAGCAGCCCTCCTGCGGGGGAGCAGTACTTC
J: TRBJ2-7; V: TRBV11-3; D: .; size: .; CDR3: CASSPSSYEQYF; DNA: TGTGCCAGCAGCCCGAGCTCCTACGAGCAGTACTTC
J: TRBJ2-4; V: TRBV11-3; D: TRBD2; size: .; CDR3: CASSLLAGGAKNIQYF; DNA: TGTGCCAGCAGCCTCCTAGCGGGAGGAGCCAAAAACATTCAGTACTTC
J: TRBJ2-2; V: TRBV7-9; D: TRBD1; size: .; CDR3: CASSLIWDSSTGELFF; DNA: TGTGCCAGCAGCTTAATATGGGACAGCAGCACCGGGGAGCTGTTTTTT
J: TRBJ1-1; V: TRBV3-1/TRBV3-2; D: .; size: .; CDR3: CASSQEIRGTEAFF; DNA: TGTGCCAGCAGCCAAGAGATCAGGGGCACTGAAGCTTTCTTT
J: TRBJ2-3; V: TRBV10-1; D: .; size: once; CDR3: CASSEQRSTDTQYF; DNA: TGCGCCAGCAGTGAGCAGAGGAGCACAGATACGCAGTATTTT
J: TRBJ1-5; V: TRBV7-8; D: .; size: .; CDR3: CASSLELGGNQPQHF; DNA: TGTGCCAGCAGCTTAGAGTTAGGAGGGAACCAGCCCCAGCATTTT
J: TRBJ2-1; V: TRBV19; D: .; size: .; CDR3: CASSSDYRVLEMNEQFF; DNA: TGTGCCAGTAGTTCCGACTACAGGGTGTTAGAGATGAATGAGCAGTTCTTC
J: TRBJ2-7; V: TRBV4-1; D: .; size: .; CDR3: CASSPDVEGSYEQYF; DNA: TGCGCCAGCAGCCCCGACGTTGAGGGCTCCTACGAGCAGTACTTC
J: TRBJ1-1; V: TRBV11-2; D: .; size: .; CDR3: CASSLERQSGEAFF; DNA: TGTGCCAGCAGCTTAGAGAGACAGTCGGGTGAAGCTTTCTTT
J: TRBJ1-2; V: TRBV19; D: .; size: few; CDR3: CASAKVGADYGYTF; DNA: TGTGCCAGTGCCAAGGTGGGGGCGGACTATGGCTACACCTTC